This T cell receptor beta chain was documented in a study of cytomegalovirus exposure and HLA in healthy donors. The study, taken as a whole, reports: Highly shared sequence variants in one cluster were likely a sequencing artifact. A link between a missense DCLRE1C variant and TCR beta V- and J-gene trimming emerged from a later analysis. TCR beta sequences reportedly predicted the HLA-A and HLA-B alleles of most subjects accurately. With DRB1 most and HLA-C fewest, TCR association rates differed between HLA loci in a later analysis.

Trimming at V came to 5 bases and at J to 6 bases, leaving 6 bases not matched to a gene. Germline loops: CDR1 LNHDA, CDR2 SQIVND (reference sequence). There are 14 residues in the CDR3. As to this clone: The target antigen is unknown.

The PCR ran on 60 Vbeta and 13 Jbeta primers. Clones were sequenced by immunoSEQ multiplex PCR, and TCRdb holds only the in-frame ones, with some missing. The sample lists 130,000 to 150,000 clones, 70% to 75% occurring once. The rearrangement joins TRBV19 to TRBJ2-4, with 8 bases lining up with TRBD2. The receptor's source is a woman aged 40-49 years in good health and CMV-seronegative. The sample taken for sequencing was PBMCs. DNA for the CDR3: TGTGCCAGTAGTGCGCCCGGGGGGGGAAACATTCAGTACTTC. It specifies CASSAPGGGNIQYF.